Below, 7 T cell receptor beta chains from the same sample are listed, as sequenced in a study of blood T cell repertoires in COVID-19. Measured with immunoSEQ multiplex PCR; TCRdb has only the in-frame clones, and not every one. The table includes approximately 160,000 clones, around four fifths detected once. Sequenced input: peripheral blood. Receptors originate from a human donor in a cohort sampled during active COVID-19.

The CDR3 region has the DNA TGTGCCAGCAGTGAAAGCGGGACAGGGTACAATGAGCAGTTCTTC. Translating gives CASSESGTGYNEQFF. The V gene is TRBV6-1, the J gene TRBJ2-1, with TRBD1 matching over 9 bases. CDR1 and CDR2 from the germline V gene are MNHNS and SASEGT. This CDR3 is built from 15 residues. Losses at the gene ends were 2 bases for V and 4 bases for J; bases not matched to a gene: 3.

This chain connects TRBV18 to TRBJ2-7, with TRBD2 matching over 12 bases. This CDR3 is built from 17 residues. Germline V gene sequence: CDR1 KGHSH, CDR2 LQKENI. J gave up 2 bases and V 2 bases, and 7 bases lay outside the gene matches. CDR3 DNA sequence: TGTGCCAGCTCACCAACACTAGCGGGAGGCTTACCCTACGAGCAGTACTTC. Encoded protein: CASSPTLAGGLPYEQYF.

In its sample, this clone was seen a few times. The J gene is TRBJ2-2, the V gene TRBV24-1, with 8 bases lining up with TRBD1. The V gene end was trimmed by 5 bases and the J gene end by 1 base; junction bases not matched to a gene: 5. This CDR3 spans 16 amino acids. Germline loops: CDR1 KGHDR, CDR2 SFDVKD. Here the CDR3 DNA reads TGTGCCACCAGTGCCCCAGGGACAGGGAACACCGGGGAGCTGTTTTTT. Encoded protein: CATSAPGTGNTGELFF.

This clone occurred once. The rearrangement joins TRBV9 to TRBJ2-1; a weak D match, TRBD1 (6 bases). V lost 3 bases to trimming and J lost 9 bases, with 10 bases between them. The CDR3 has 12 residues. Germline-derived CDR1 and CDR2 are SGDLS and YYNGEE. CDR3 bases: TGTGCCAGCAGCGGGACAGCGAGTGAGCAGTTCTTC. It yields the protein CASSGTASEQFF. The full variable domain, in which reference TRBV9 and TRBJ2-1 provide the parts outside the CDR3, is DSGVTQTPKHLITATGQRVTLRCSPRSGDLSVYWYQQSLDQGLQFLIQYYNGEERAKGNILERFSAQQFPDLHSELNLSSLELGDSALYFCASSGTASEQFFGPGTRLTVL.

J is TRBJ1-3 and V is TRBV29-1, with D unclear. CDR3 length: 12 residues. V was shortened by 4 bases and J by 0 bases, with 4 bases between the two germline ends. Germline assignment: CDR1 SQVTM and CDR2 ANQGSEA. The CDR3 bases are TGCAGCGTTGTATACTCTGGAAACACCATATATTTT. Protein product: CSVVYSGNTIYF.

The chain links TRBV7-2 to TRBJ1-3; no firm D call. Trimming removed 1 base at V and 8 bases at J, with 9 bases between. Per the germline V gene, CDR1 is SGHTA and CDR2 is FQGNSA. The CDR3 has 13 amino acids. In DNA, the CDR3 is TGTGCCAGCAGCTTAGATCCTGGGCACACCATATATTTT. It yields the protein CASSLDPGHTIYF.

V gene TRBV6-5 combines with J gene TRBJ2-1; 7 bases line up with TRBD2. Germline trimming cut 10 bases from V and 7 bases from J; bases unmatched to any gene: 13. Per the germline V gene, CDR1 is MNHEY and CDR2 is SVGAGI. This CDR3 region has 14 residues. The CDR3 nucleotides are TGTGCCACCCGACTAGCACAGCGGGGTAATGAGCAGTTCTTC. Translating it yields CATRLAQRGNEQFF.